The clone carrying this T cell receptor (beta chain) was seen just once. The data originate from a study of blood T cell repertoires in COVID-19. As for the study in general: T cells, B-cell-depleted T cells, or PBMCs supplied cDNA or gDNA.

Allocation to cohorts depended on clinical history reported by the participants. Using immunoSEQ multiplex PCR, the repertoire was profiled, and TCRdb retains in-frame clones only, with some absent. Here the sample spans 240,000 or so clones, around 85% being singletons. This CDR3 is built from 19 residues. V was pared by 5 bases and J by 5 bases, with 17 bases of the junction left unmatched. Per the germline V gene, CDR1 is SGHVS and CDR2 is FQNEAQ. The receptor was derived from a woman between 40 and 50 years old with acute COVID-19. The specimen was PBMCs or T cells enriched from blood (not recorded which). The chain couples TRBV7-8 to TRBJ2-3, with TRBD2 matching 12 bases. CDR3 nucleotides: TGTGCCAGCAGCCGAAGATCTGCCGGGACTAGCGGGTTGGTAGATACGCAGTATTTT. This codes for CASSRRSAGTSGLVDTQYF.